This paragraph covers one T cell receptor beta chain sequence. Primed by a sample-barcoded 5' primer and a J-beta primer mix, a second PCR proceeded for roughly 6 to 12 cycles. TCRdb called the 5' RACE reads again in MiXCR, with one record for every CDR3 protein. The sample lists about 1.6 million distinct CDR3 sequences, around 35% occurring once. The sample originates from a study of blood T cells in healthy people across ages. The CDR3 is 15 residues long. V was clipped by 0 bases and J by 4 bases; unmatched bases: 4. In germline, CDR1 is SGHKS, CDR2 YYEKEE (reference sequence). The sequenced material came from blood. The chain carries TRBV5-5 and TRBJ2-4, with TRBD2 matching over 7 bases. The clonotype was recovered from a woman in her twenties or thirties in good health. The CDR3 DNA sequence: TGTGCCAGCAGCTTGGTCCCTAGCGGAAAAAACATTCAGTACTTC. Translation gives CASSLVPSGKNIQYF.